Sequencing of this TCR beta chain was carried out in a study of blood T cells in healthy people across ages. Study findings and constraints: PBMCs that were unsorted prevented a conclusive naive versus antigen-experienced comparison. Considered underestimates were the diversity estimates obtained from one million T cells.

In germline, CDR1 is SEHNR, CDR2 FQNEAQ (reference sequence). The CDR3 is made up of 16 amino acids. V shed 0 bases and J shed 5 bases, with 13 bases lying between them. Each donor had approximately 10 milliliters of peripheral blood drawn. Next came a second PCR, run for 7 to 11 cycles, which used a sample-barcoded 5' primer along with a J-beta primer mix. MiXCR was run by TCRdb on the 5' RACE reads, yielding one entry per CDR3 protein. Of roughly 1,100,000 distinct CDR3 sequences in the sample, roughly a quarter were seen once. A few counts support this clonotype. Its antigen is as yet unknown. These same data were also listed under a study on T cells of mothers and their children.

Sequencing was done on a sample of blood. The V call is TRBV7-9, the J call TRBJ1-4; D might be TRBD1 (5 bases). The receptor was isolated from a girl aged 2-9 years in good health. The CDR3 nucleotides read TGTGCCAGCAGCTTAGCGACAGATATTCTCAATGAAAAACTGTTTTTT. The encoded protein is CASSLATDILNEKLFF. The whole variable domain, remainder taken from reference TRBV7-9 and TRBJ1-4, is DTGVSQNPRHKITKRGQNVTFRCDPISEHNRLYWYRQTLGQGPEFLTYFQNEAQLEKSRLLSDRFSAERPKGSFSTLEIQRTEQGDSAMYLCASSLATDILNEKLFFGSGTQLSVL.